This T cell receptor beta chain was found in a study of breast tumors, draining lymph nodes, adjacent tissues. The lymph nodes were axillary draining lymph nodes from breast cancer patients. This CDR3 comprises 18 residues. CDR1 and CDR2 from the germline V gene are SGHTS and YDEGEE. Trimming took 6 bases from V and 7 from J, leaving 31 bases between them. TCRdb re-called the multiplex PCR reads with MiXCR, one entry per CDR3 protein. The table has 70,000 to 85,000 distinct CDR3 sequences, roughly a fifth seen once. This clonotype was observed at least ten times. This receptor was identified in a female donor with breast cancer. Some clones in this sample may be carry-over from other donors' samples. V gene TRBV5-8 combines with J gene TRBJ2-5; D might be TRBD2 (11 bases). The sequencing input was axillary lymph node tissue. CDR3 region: CASTRTGGTSGAGATQYF. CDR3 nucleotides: TGTGCCAGCACAAGGACAGGGGGGACTAGCGGAGCAGGGGCGACCCAGTACTTC. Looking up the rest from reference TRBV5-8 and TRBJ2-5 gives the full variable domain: EAGVTQSPTHLIKTRGQQATLRCSPISGHTSVYWYQQALGLGLQFLLWYDEGEERNRGNFPPRFSGRQFPNYSSELNVNALELEDSALYLCASTRTGGTSGAGATQYFGPGTRLLVL.